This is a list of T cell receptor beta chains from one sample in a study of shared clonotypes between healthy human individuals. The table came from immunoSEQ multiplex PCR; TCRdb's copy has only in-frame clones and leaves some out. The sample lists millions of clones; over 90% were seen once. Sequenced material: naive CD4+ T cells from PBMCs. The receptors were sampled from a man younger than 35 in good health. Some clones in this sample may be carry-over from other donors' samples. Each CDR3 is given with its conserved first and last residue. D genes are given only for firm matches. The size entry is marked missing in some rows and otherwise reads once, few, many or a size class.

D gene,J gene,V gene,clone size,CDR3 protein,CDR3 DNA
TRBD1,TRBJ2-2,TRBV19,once,CASRRPGTASNTGELFF,TGTGCCAGTAGACGCCCCGGGACAGCTTCGAACACCGGGGAGCTGTTTTTT
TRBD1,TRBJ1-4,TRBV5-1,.,CASRGQGAEKLFF,TGCGCCAGCAGGGGGCAGGGGGCCGAAAAACTGTTTTTT
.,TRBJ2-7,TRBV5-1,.,CASSLASGRTYEQYF,TGCGCCAGCAGCCTGGCGTCGGGCAGAACCTACGAGCAGTACTTC
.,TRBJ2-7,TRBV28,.,CASSLTGSHHEQYF,TGTGCCAGCAGTCTGACAGGTTCGCACCACGAGCAGTACTTC
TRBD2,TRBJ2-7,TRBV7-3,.,CASSLTPTSGNYEQYF,TGTGCCAGCAGCTTAACCCCGACTAGCGGAAACTACGAGCAGTACTTC
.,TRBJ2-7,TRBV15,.,CATSRDGPNDEQYF,TGTGCCACCAGCAGAGATGGCCCTAACGACGAGCAGTACTTC
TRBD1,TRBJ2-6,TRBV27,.,CASSPGQGAPGANVLTF,TGTGCCAGCAGCCCGGGACAGGGTGCTCCTGGGGCCAACGTCCTGACTTTC
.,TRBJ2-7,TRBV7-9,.,CASSSDRDNPYEQYF,TGTGCCAGCAGTTCTGACCGGGACAATCCCTACGAGCAGTACTTC
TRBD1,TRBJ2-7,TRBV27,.,CASTNRGGEQYF,TGTGCCAGCACGAACAGGGGTGGCGAGCAGTACTTC
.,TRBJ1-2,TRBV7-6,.,CASSLGFRGDYGYTF,TGTGCCAGCAGCTTAGGTTTCCGGGGGGACTATGGCTACACCTTC
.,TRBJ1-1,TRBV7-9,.,CASSLDKGITTEAFF,TGTGCCAGCAGCTTAGACAAGGGGATAACCACTGAAGCTTTCTTT
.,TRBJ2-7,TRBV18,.,CASSPSQEAYVEQYF,TGTGCCAGCTCACCCTCACAGGAGGCCTACGTCGAGCAGTACTTC
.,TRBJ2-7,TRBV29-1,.,CSATVTYEQYF,TGCAGCGCAACAGTGACCTACGAGCAGTACTTC
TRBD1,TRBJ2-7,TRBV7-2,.,CASSQDRGPTYEQYF,TGTGCCAGCAGCCAGGACAGGGGGCCGACCTACGAGCAGTACTTC
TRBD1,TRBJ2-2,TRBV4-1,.,CASSPDRDRSTGELFF,TGCGCCAGCTCCCCGGACCGGGACAGGTCAACCGGGGAGCTGTTTTTT
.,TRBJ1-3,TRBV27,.,CASSWKSSGNTIYF,TGTGCCAGCAGTTGGAAGAGCTCTGGAAACACCATATATTTT
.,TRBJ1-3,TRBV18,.,CASSPARGRSTIYF,TGTGCCAGCTCGCCGGCCCGGGGGCGAAGCACCATATATTTT
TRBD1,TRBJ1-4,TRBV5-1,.,CASSHGTATNEKLFF,TGCGCCAGCAGTCATGGGACAGCAACTAATGAAAAACTGTTTTTT
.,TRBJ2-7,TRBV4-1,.,CASSQLQLAYEQYF,TGCGCCAGCAGCCAATTACAACTGGCCTACGAGCAGTACTTC
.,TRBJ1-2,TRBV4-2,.,CASSQELQLTNYGYTF,TGTGCCAGCAGCCAAGAACTACAGCTTACTAACTATGGCTACACCTTC
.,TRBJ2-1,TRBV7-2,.,CASSLSGIGYNEQFF,TGTGCCAGCAGCTTATCCGGGATAGGCTACAATGAGCAGTTCTTC
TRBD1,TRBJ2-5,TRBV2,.,CASSEARGPETQYF,TGTGCCAGCAGTGAAGCCAGGGGGCCGGAGACCCAGTACTTC
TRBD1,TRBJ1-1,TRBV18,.,CASSQGQAGNTEAFF,TGTGCCAGCTCACAGGGACAGGCCGGGAACACTGAAGCTTTCTTT
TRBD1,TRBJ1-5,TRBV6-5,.,CASSITGDNQPQHF,TGTGCCAGCAGTATAACAGGGGACAATCAGCCCCAGCATTTT
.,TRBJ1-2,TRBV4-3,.,CASSQDRDRYTF,TGCGCCAGCAGCCAAGATCGGGACCGGTACACCTTC
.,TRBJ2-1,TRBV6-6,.,CASSSQQGERSRQFF,TGTGCCAGCAGTTCTCAGCAGGGAGAGCGATCGAGGCAGTTCTTC
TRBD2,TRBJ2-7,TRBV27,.,CASSLTYSPGGEQYF,TGTGCCAGCAGTTTGACGTACAGCCCGGGGGGAGAGCAGTACTTC
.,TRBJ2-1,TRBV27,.,CASSCRQFF,TGTGCCAGCAGTTGTCGACAGTTCTTC
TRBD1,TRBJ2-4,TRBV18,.,CASSPPGRGQNIQYF,TGTGCCAGCTCACCACCCGGCAGGGGGCAAAACATTCAGTACTTC
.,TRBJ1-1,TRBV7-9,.,CASSSGDHTEAFF,TGTGCCAGCAGCTCAGGGGACCACACTGAAGCTTTCTTT
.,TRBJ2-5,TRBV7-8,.,CASSLARQGRESETQYF,TGTGCCAGCAGCTTGGCCCGACAGGGACGGGAGAGCGAGACCCAGTACTTC
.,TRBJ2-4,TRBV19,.,CASSTGTIQYF,TGTGCCAGTAGTACCGGGACCATTCAGTACTTC
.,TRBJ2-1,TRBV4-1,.,CASSQGGAQYNEQFF,TGCGCCAGCAGCCAAGGGGGGGCGCAGTACAATGAGCAGTTCTTC
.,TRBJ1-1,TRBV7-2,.,CASSLGQVMNTEAFF,TGTGCCAGCAGCTTAGGACAGGTTATGAACACTGAAGCTTTCTTT
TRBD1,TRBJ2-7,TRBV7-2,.,CASSEYRGNYEQYF,TGTGCCAGCAGCGAATACAGGGGGAACTACGAGCAGTACTTC
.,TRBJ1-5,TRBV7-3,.,CASSLNPFQPQHF,TGTGCCAGCAGCTTAAACCCCTTTCAGCCCCAGCATTTT
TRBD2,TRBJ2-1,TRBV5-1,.,CASRQDPSGDYNEQFF,TGCGCCAGCAGGCAAGACCCTAGCGGGGACTACAATGAGCAGTTCTTC
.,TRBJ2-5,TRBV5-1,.,CASSFGSLDAAQYF,TGCGCCAGCAGCTTCGGAAGCTTGGATGCGGCCCAGTACTTC
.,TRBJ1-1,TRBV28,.,CASLGLGTEAFF,TGTGCCAGCCTGGGGCTGGGCACTGAAGCTTTCTTT
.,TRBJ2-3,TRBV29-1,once,CSGGPGTRTDTQYF,TGCAGCGGGGGACCAGGGACCCGCACAGATACGCAGTATTTT
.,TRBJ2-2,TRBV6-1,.,CASSPGLIWELFF,TGTGCCAGCAGTCCCGGACTAATCTGGGAGCTGTTTTTT
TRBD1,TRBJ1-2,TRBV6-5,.,CASSYRDRGGYGYTF,TGTGCCAGCAGTTACCGAGACAGGGGCGGCTATGGCTACACCTTC
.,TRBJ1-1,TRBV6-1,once,CASSEEFSAGGLQAFF,TGTGCCAGCAGTGAAGAGTTTTCGGCAGGAGGTCTTCAGGCTTTCTTT
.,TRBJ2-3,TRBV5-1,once,CASSLGEYLTDTQYF,TGCGCCAGCAGCTTGGGAGAATACCTCACAGATACGCAGTATTTT
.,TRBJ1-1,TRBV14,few,CASSQNKYTEAFF,TGTGCCAGCAGCCAAAACAAGTACACTGAAGCTTTCTTT
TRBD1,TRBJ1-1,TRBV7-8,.,CASSRGGWEATEAFF,TGTGCCAGCAGCAGAGGGGGCTGGGAGGCAACTGAAGCTTTCTTT
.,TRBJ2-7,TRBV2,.,CASREGLSYEQYF,TGTGCCAGCAGGGAGGGCCTCTCCTACGAGCAGTACTTC
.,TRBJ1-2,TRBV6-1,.,CASSELRGGYTF,TGTGCCAGCAGTGAACTCCGCGGGGGCTACACCTTC
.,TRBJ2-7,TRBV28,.,CATLTGSASYEQYF,TGTGCCACCTTAACAGGGTCTGCGTCCTACGAGCAGTACTTC
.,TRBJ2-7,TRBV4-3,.,CASSQDWDAAYEQYF,TGCGCCAGCAGCCAAGACTGGGACGCAGCCTACGAGCAGTACTTC
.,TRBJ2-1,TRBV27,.,CASSPLFGVEQFF,TGTGCCAGCAGTCCACTTTTCGGAGTTGAGCAGTTCTTC
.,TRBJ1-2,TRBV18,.,CASSPPAGDYGYTF,TGTGCCAGCTCACCCCCCGCAGGGGACTATGGCTACACCTTC
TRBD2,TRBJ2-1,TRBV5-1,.,CASSPGGGSSYNEQFF,TGCGCCAGCAGCCCGGGCGGGGGGAGCTCCTACAATGAGCAGTTCTTC
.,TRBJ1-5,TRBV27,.,CASSARQAANQPQHF,TGTGCCAGCAGTGCCCGACAAGCCGCCAATCAGCCCCAGCATTTT
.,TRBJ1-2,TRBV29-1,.,CSVGDGLGMGYTF,TGCAGCGTTGGGGACGGCTTAGGGATGGGCTACACCTTC
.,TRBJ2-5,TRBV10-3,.,CAISESPLARRYF,TGTGCCATCAGTGAGTCGCCCCTAGCCCGACGGTACTTC
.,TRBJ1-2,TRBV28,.,CASSLDYGYTF,TGTGCCAGCAGTCTAGACTATGGCTACACCTTC
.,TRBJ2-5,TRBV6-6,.,CASGSGVGTQYF,TGTGCCAGCGGTTCAGGGGTGGGGACCCAGTACTTC
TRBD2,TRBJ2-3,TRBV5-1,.,CASSLRVAGGPDTQYF,TGCGCCAGCAGCTTGAGGGTAGCGGGAGGGCCAGATACGCAGTATTTT
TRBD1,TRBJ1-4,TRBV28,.,CASSIRQGYNEKLFF,TGTGCCAGCAGTATCAGACAGGGCTATAATGAAAAACTGTTTTTT